This T cell receptor (beta chain) originates from a study of CD8+CD57+ T cells in acquired aplastic anemia. For the study at large: Researchers reported that healthy donors averaged about 11 million reads for CD4+ cells.

Genomic DNA was employed as the template in profiling TCR beta VDJ and CDR3. Each CDR3 protein gets one entry after TCRdb re-called the reads with MiXCR. The data contain some 220,000 distinct CDR3 sequences, approximately 35% of them singletons. The study, taken as a whole, reports: CD8+ Simpson's diversity did not differ significantly between patients and controls. Researchers report that around 30 CD8+ CDR3 sequences appeared in both patients and controls.

Of note for this clonotype: What it binds is unknown.

CDR3 length: 16 residues. V lost 6 bases, J lost 7 bases, and 22 bases lay in between. From germline, CDR1 is SNHLY and CDR2 FYNNEI. This TCR came from a human donor in good health, serving as a control. The sequenced sample was sorted CD4+, CD8+, or CD8+CD57+ T cells (not recorded which) from PBMCs. The chain combines TRBV2 with TRBJ1-5, with no clear D. The CDR3 spells CASSSESPGGSQPQHF. The CDR3 DNA reads as TGTGCCAGCAGCTCGGAGTCCCCGGGCGGATCGCAGCCCCAGCATTTT.